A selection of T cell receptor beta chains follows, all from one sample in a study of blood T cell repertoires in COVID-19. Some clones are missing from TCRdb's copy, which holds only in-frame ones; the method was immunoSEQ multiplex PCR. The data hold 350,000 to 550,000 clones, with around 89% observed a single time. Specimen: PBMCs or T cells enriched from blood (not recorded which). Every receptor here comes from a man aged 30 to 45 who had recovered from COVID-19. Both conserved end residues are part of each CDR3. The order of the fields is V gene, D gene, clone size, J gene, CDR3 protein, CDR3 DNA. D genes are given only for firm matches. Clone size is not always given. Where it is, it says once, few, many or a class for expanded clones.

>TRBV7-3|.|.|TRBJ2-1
CASSRNTRDEQFF
TGTGCCAGCAGCCGCAATACGCGGGATGAGCAGTTCTTC
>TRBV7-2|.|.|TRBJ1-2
CASSARILNYGYTF
TGTGCCAGCAGCGCCCGAATACTCAACTATGGCTACACCTTC
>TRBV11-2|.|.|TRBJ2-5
CASSLIGGNQETQYF
TGTGCCAGCAGCTTAATCGGCGGGAACCAAGAGACCCAGTACTTC
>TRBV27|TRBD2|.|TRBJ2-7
CASSLAAGASYEQYF
TGTGCCAGCAGTTTAGCGGCGGGAGCCTCCTACGAGCAGTACTTC
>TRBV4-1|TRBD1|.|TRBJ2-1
CASSLRQGGFNEQFF
TGCGCCAGCAGCCTTCGACAGGGGGGCTTCAATGAGCAGTTCTTC
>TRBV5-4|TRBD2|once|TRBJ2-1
CASSGHESGGQTYNEQFF
TGTGCCAGCAGCGGACACGAATCGGGGGGGCAGACCTACAATGAGCAGTTCTTC
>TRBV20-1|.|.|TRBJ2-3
CSAADGDTQYF
TGCAGTGCAGCGGATGGTGATACGCAGTATTTT
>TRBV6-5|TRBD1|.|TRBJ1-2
CASSYKGQGNYGYTF
TGTGCCAGCAGTTACAAGGGACAGGGGAACTATGGCTACACCTTC
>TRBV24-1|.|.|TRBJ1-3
CATSAGGGNTIYF
TGTGCCACCAGTGCGGGAGGTGGAAACACCATATATTTT
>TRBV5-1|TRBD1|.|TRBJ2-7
CASSSTGGSYEQYF
TGCGCCAGCAGCTCGACAGGGGGCAGTTACGAGCAGTACTTC
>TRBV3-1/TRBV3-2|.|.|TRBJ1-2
CASSQGIGGSYGYTF
TGTGCCAGCAGCCAAGGGATCGGGGGATCCTATGGCTACACCTTC
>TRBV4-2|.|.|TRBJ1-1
CASSQARDDTEAFF
TGTGCCAGCAGCCAAGCCAGGGATGACACTGAAGCTTTCTTT
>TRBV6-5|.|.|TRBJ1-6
CASSYPSSPLHF
TGTGCCAGCAGTTACCCTAGTTCACCCCTCCACTTT
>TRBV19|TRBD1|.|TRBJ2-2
CASSGQDYTGELFF
TGTGCCAGCTCGGGACAGGATTACACCGGGGAGCTGTTTTTT
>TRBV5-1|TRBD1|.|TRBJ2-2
CASRGTGFPGELFF
TGCGCCAGCAGAGGGACAGGATTCCCCGGGGAGCTGTTTTTT
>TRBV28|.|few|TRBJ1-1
CASSLERRGLSF
TGTGCCAGCAGTTTAGAGAGGCGGGGGCTTTCTTTT
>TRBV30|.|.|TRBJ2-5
CAWSVLTGEGAQYF
TGTGCCTGGAGTGTACTAACAGGCGAGGGGGCCCAGTACTTC
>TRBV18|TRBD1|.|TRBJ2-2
CASSPRQGAQTGELFF
TGTGCCAGCTCACCACGACAGGGGGCGCAAACCGGGGAGCTGTTTTTT
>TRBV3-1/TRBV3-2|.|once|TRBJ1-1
CASSPDYTEAFF
TGTGCCAGCAGCCCGGACTACACTGAAGCTTTCTTT
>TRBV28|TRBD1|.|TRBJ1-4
CASSVQGKYEKLFF
TGTGCCAGCAGTGTACAGGGGAAATATGAAAAACTGTTTTTT
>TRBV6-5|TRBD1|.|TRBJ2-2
CASGTGGESGELFF
TGTGCCAGCGGAACAGGGGGCGAGTCCGGGGAGCTGTTTTTT
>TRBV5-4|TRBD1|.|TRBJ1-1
CASSFEGADLAFF
TGTGCCAGCAGCTTCGAGGGGGCGGACTTAGCTTTCTTT